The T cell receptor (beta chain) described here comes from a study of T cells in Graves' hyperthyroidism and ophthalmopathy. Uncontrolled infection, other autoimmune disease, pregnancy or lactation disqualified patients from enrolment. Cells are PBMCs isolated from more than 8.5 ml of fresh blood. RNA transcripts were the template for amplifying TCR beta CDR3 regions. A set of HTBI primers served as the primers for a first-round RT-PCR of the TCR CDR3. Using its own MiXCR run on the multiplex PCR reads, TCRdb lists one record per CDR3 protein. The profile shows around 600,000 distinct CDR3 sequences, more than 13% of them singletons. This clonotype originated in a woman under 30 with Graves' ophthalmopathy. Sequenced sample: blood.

This CDR3 reads CASSRMGSNTGELFF. The CDR3 nucleotides are TGTGCCAGCAGTCGAATGGGGTCGAACACCGGGGAGCTGTTTTTT. The V call is TRBV9, the J call TRBJ2-2; D is undetermined. The CDR3 is 15 amino acids. Germline V gene sequence: CDR1 SGDLS, CDR2 YYNGEE. With 5 bases removed from V and 0 bases from J, the gap between germline ends came to 11 bases.